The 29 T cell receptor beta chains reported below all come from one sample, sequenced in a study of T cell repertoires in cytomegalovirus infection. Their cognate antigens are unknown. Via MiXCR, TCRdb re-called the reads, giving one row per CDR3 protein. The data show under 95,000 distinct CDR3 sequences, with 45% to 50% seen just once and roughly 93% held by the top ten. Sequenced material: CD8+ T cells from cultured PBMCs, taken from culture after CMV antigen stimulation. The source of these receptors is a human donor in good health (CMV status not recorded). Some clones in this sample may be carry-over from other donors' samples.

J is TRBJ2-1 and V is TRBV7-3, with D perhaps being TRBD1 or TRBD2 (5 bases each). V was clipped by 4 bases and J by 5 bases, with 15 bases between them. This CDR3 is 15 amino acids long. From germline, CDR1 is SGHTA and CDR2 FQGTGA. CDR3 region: CASSSLLGVNNEQFF. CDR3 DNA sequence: TGTGCCAGCAGCTCCCTGTTGGGGGTCAACAATGAGCAGTTCTTC.

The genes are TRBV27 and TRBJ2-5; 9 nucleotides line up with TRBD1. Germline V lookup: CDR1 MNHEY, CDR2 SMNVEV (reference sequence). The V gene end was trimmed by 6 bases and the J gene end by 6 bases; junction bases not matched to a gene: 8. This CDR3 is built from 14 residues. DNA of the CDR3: TGTGCCAGCAGCAGGACAGGGGATCGACAGACCCAGTACTTC. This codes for CASSRTGDRQTQYF.

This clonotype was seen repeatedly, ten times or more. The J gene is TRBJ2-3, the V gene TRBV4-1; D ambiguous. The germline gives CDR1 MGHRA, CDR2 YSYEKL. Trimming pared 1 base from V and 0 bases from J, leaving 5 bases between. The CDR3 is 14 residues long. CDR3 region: CASSQVLSTDTQYF. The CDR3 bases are TGCGCCAGCAGCCAAGTCCTCAGCACAGATACGCAGTATTTT.

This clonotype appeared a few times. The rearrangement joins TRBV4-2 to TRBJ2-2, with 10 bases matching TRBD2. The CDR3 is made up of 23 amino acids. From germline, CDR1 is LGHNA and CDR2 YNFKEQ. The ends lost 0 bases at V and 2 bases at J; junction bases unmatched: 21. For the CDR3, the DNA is TGTGCCAGCAGCCAAGACCCAGCGGGAGGGTCAGGCTTTATCTCCACAAACACCGGGGAGCTGTTTTTT. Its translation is CASSQDPAGGSGFISTNTGELFF.

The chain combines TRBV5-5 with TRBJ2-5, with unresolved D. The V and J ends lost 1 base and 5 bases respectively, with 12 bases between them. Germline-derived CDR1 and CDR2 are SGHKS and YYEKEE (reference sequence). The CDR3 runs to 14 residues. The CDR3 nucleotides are TGTGCCAGCAGCTTGTCCCAGGTAGAGGAGACCCAGTACTTC. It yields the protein CASSLSQVEETQYF.

CDR3 coding DNA: TGTGCCAGCAGTTACGGCTCAGGCTACACCTTC. Protein sequence: CASSYGSGYTF. The chain links TRBV6-5 to TRBJ1-2, with D unclear. Trimming cost V 2 bases and J 8 bases, with 6 bases left between them. The germline CDR1 and CDR2 sequences are MNHEY and SVGAGI. The CDR3 is 11 amino acids.

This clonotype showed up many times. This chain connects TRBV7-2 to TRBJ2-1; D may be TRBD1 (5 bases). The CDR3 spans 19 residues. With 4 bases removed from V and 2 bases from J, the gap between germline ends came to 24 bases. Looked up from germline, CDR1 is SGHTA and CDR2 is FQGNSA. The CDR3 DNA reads TGTGCCAGCAGCTCGGACGCCGGTTTTGGGCTAGGGGCCTACAATGAGCAGTTCTTC. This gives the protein CASSSDAGFGLGAYNEQFF.

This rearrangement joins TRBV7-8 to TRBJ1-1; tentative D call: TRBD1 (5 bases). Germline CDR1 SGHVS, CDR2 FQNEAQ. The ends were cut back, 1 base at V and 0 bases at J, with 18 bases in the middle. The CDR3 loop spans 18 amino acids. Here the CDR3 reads CASSLVAGRGRLNTEAFF. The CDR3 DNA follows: TGTGCCAGCAGCTTAGTGGCAGGGAGGGGTAGGCTGAACACTGAAGCTTTCTTT. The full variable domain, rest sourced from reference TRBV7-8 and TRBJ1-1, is GAGVSQSPRYKVAKRGQDVALRCDPISGHVSLFWYQQALGQGPEFLTYFQNEAQLDKSGLPSDRFFAERPEGSVSTLKIQRTQQEDSAVYLCASSLVAGRGRLNTEAFFGQGTRLTVV.

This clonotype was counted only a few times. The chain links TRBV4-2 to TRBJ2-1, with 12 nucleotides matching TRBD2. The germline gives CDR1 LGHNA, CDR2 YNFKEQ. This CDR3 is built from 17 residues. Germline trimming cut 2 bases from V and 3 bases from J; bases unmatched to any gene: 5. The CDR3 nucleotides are TGTGCCAGCAGCCAACTAGCGGGAGGGCCTCACTACAATGAGCAGTTCTTC. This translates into CASSQLAGGPHYNEQFF.

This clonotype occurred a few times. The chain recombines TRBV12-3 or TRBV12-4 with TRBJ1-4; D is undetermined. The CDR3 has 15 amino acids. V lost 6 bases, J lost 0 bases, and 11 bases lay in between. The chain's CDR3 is CASRRKGATNEKLFF. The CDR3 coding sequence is TGTGCCAGCAGACGCAAGGGAGCAACTAATGAAAAACTGTTTTTT.

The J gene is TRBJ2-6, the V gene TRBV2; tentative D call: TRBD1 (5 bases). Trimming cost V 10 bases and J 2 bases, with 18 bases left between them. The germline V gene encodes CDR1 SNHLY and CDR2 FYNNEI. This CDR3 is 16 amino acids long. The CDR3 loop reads CATWELQGTGANVLTF. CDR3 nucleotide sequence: TGTGCCACCTGGGAACTTCAGGGAACTGGGGCCAACGTCCTGACTTTC.

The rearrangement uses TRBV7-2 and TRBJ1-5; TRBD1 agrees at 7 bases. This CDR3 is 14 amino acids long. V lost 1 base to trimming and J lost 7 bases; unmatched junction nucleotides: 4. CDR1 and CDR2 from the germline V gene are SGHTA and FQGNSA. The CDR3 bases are TGTGCCAGCAGCTTAGGCAGGGGGGGACAGCCCCAGCATTTT. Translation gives CASSLGRGGQPQHF. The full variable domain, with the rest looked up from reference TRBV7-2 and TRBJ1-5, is GAGVSQSPSNKVTEKGKDVELRCDPISGHTALYWYRQSLGQGLEFLIYFQGNSAPDKSGLPSDRFSAERTGGSVSTLTIQRTQQEDSAVYLCASSLGRGGQPQHFGDGTRLSIL.

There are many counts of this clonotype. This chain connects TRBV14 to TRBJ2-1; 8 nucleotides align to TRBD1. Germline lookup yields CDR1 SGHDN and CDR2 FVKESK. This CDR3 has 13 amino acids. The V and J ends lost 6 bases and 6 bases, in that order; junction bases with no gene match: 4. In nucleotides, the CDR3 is TGTGCCAGCAGTCCTGACAGGGGCAATGAGCAGTTCTTC. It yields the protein CASSPDRGNEQFF.

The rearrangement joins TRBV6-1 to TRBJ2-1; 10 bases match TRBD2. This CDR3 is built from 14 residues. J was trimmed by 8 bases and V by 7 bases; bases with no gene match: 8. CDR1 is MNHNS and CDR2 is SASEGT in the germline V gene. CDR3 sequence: CASTLRLAGDEQFF. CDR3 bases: TGTGCCAGCACTCTCCGACTAGCGGGCGATGAGCAGTTCTTC.

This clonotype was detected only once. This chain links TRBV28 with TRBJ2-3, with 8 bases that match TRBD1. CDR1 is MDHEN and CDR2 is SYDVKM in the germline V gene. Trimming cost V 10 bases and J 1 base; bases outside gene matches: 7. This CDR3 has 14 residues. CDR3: CATTQGAGTDTQYF. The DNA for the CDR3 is TGTGCCACCACGCAGGGGGCAGGCACAGATACGCAGTATTTT. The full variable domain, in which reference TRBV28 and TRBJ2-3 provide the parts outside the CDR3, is DVKVTQSSRYLVKRTGEKVFLECVQDMDHENMFWYRQDPGLGLRLIYFSYDVKMKEKGDIPEGYSVSREKKERFSLILESASTNQTSMYLCATTQGAGTDTQYFGPGTRLTVL.

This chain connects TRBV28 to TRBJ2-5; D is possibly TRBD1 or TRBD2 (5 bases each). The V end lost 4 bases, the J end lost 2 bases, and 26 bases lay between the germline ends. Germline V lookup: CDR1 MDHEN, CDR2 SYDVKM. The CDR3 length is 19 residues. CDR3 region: CASSSILNSRGVLQETQYF. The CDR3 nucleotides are TGTGCCAGCAGTTCCATCCTCAACTCTCGGGGCGTTTTACAAGAGACCCAGTACTTC.

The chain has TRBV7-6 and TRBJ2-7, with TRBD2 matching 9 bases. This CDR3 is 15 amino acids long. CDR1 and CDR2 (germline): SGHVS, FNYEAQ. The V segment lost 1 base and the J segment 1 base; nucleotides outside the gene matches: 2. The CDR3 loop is CASSLVSGRSYEQYF. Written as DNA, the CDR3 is TGTGCCAGCAGCTTAGTTAGCGGGAGATCCTACGAGCAGTACTTC.

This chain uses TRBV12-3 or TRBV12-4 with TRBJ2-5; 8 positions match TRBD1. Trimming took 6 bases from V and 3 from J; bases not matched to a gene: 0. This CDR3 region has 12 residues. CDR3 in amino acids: CASRDREETQYF. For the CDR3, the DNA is TGTGCCAGCAGGGACAGGGAAGAGACCCAGTACTTC.

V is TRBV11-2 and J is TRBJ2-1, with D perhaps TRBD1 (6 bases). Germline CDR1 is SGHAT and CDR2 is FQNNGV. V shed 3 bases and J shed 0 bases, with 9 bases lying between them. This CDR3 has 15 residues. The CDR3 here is CASSFTGTSYNEQFF. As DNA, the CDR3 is TGTGCCAGCAGCTTCACAGGGACCTCCTACAATGAGCAGTTCTTC. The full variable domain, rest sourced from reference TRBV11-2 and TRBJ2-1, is EAGVAQSPRYKIIEKRQSVAFWCNPISGHATLYWYQQILGQGPKLLIQFQNNGVVDDSQLPKDRFSAERLKGVDSTLKIQPAKLEDSAVYLCASSFTGTSYNEQFFGPGTRLTVL.

This CDR3 reads CASSAPTQGGIQPQHF. CDR3 coding DNA: TGTGCCAGCAGTGCCCCCACGCAGGGAGGGATTCAGCCCCAGCATTTT. The chain joins TRBV6-6 to TRBJ1-5; tentatively, D is TRBD1 (5 bases). Germline V gives CDR1 MNHNY, CDR2 SVGAGI (reference sequence). The CDR3 sequence is 16 residues long. V was trimmed by 5 bases and J by 6 bases, leaving 20 bases between them.

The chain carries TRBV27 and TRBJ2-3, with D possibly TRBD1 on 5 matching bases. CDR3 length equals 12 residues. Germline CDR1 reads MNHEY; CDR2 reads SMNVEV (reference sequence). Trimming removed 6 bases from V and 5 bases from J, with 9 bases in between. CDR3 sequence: CASRQGGDTQYF. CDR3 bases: TGTGCCAGCAGGCAGGGTGGAGATACGCAGTATTTT.

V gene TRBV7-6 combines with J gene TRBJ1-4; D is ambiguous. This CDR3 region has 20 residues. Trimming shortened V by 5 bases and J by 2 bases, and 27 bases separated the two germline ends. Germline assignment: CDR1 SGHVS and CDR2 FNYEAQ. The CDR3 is CASSRVPASGYKSTNEKLFF. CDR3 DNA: TGTGCCAGCAGCCGAGTTCCCGCGTCCGGGTATAAGTCCACTAATGAAAAACTGTTTTTT.

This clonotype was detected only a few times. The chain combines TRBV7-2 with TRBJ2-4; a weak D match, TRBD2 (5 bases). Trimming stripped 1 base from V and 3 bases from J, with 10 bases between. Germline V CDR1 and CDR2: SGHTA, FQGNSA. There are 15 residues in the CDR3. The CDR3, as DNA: TGTGCCAGCAGCTTAGGCCGGGATCTCAAAAACATTCAGTACTTC. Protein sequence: CASSLGRDLKNIQYF.

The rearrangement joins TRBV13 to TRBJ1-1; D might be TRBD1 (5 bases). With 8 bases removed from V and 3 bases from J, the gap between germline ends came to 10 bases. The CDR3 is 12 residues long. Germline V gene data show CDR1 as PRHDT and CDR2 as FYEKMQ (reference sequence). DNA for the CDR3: TGTGCCAGCCGCGTGGGGGACACTGAAGCTTTCTTT. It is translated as CASRVGDTEAFF.

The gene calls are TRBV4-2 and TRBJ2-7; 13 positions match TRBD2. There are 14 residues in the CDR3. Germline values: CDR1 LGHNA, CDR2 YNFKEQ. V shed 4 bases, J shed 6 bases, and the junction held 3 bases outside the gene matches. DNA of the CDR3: TGTGCCAGCAGCCCGGGACTAGCGGGACCCGAGCAGTACTTC. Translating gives CASSPGLAGPEQYF.

CDR3 loop: CASSESKRDTYEQYF. The CDR3 DNA follows: TGTGCCAGCAGTGAAAGCAAGCGGGATACTTACGAGCAGTACTTC. The rearrangement links TRBV6-1 to TRBJ2-7, with TRBD2 identical over 7 bases. Germline assignment: CDR1 MNHNS and CDR2 SASEGT. V was clipped by 2 bases and J by 4 bases; unmatched bases: 8. The CDR3 extends over 15 amino acids.

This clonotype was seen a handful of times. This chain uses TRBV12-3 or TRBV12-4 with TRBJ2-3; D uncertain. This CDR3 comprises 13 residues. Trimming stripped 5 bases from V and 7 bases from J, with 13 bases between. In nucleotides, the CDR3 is TGTGCCAGCAGTCCCATGGGGATAAATACGCAGTATTTT. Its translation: CASSPMGINTQYF.

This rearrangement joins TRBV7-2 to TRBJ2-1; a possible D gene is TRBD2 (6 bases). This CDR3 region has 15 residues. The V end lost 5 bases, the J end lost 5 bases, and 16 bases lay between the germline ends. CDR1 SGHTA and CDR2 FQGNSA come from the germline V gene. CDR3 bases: TGTGCCAGCAGCCTACTAGCTATTGGCGACAATGAGCAGTTCTTC. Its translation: CASSLLAIGDNEQFF.

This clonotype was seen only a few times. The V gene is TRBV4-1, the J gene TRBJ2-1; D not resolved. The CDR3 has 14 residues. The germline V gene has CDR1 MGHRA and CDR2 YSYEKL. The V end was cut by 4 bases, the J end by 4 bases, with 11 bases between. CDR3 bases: TGCGCCAGCAGCCCCGGACCGAAATACAATGAGCAGTTCTTC. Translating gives CASSPGPKYNEQFF.